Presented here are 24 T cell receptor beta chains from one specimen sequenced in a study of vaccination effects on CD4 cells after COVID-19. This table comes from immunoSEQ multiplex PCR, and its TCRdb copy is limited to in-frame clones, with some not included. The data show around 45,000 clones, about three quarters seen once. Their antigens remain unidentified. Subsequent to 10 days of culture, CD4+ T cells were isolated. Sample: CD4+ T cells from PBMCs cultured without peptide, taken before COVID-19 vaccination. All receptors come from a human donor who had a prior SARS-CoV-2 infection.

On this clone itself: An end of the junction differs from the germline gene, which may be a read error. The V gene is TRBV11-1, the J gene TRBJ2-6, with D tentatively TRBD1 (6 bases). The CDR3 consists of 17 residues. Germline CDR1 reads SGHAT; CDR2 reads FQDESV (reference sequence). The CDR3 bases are TGTGCCAGCAGCCTAGCCGACAGGACCTCTGGGGCCAACGTCCTGACTTTC. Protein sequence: CASSLADRTSGANVLTF. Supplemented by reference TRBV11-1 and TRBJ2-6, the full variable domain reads EAEVAQSPRYKITEKSQAVAFWCDPISGHATLYWYRQILGQGPELLVQFQDESVVDDSQLPKDRFSAERLKGVDSTLKIQPAELGDSAMYLCASSLADRTSGANVLTFGAGSRLTVL.

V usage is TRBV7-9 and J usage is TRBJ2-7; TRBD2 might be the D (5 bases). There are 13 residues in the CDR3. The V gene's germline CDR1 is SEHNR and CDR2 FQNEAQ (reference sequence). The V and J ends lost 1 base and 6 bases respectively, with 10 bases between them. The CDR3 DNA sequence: TGTGCCAGCAGCTTAGTGCTAGCAGGCGAGCAGTACTTC. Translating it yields CASSLVLAGEQYF.

The chain's CDR3 is CASSPGKELPQHF. The DNA for the CDR3 is TGTGCCAGCTCTCCAGGAAAAGAGCTGCCCCAGCATTTT. The genes are TRBV18 and TRBJ1-5; no clear D. CDR3 length: 13 residues. V was cut by 6 bases and J by 9 bases, with 15 bases left in between. Germline CDR1 is KGHSH and CDR2 is LQKENI.

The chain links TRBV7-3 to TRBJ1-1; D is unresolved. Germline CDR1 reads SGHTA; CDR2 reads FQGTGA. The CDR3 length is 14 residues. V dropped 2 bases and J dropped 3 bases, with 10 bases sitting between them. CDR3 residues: CASSLGPGDTEAFF. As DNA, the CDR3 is TGTGCCAGCAGCTTAGGCCCCGGGGACACTGAAGCTTTCTTT.

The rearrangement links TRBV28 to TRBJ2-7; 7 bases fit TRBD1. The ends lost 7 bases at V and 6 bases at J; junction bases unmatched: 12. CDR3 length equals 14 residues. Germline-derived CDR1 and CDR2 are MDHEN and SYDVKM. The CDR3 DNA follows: TGTGCCAGCAATATCGACAGGGTAAGGTCCGAGCAGTACTTC. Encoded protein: CASNIDRVRSEQYF.

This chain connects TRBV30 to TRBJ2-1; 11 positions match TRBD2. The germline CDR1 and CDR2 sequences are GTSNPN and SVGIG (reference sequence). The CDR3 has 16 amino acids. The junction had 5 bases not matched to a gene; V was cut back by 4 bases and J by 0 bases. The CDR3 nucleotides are TGTGCCTGGACACTAGCGGGGGCAAGCTCCTACAATGAGCAGTTCTTC. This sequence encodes CAWTLAGASSYNEQFF.

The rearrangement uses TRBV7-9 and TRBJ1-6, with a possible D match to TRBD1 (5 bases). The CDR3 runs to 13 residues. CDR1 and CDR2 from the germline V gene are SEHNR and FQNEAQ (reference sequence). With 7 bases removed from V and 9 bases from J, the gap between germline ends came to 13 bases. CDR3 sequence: CASTSRGASPLHF. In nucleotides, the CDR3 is TGTGCCAGCACCTCGAGGGGCGCTTCACCCCTCCACTTT.

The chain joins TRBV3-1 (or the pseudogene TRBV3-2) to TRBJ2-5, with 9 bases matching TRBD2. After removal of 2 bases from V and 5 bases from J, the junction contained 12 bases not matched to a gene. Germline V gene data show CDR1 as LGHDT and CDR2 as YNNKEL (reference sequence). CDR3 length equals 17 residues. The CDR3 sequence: CASSQNLGSGGLETQYF. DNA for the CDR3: TGTGCCAGCAGCCAAAATCTGGGGAGCGGGGGGTTGGAGACCCAGTACTTC.

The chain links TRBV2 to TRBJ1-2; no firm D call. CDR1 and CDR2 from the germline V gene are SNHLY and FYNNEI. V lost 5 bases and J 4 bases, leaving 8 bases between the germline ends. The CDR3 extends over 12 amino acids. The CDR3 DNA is TGTGCCAGCAGTCCAGCTTTCTATGGCTACACCTTC. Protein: CASSPAFYGYTF.

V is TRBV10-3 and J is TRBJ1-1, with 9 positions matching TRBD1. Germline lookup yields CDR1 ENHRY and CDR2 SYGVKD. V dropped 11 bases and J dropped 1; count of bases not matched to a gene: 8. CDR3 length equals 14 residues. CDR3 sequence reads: CAGRTGGENTEAFF. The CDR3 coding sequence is TGTGCCGGACGAACAGGGGGCGAGAACACTGAAGCTTTCTTT.

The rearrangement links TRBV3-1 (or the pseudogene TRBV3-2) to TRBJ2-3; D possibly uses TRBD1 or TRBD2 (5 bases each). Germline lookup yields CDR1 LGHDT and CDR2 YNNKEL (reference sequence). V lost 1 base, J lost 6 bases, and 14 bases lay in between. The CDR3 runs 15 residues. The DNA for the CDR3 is TGTGCCAGCAGCCAAGGCGAGGGGCGCAGGGATACGCAGTATTTT. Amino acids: CASSQGEGRRDTQYF.

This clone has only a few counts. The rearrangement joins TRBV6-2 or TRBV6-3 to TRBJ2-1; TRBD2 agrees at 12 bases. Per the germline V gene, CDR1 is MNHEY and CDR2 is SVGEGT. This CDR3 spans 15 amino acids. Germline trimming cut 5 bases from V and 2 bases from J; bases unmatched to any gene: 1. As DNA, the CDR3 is TGTGCCAGCAGTCGACTAGCGGGAGCCTACAATGAGCAGTTCTTC. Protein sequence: CASSRLAGAYNEQFF.

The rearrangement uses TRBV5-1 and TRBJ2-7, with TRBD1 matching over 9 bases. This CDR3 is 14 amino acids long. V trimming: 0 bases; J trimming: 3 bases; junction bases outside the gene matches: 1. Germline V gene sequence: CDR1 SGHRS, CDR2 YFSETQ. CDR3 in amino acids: CASSLGTGVYEQYF. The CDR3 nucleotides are TGCGCCAGCAGCTTGGGGACAGGGGTCTACGAGCAGTACTTC.

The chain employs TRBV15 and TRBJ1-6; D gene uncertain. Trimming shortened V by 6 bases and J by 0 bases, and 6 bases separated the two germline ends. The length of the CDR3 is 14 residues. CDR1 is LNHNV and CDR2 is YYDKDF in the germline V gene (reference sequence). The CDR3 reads CATSLRSYNSPLHF. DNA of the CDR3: TGTGCCACCAGTCTACGCTCCTATAATTCACCCCTCCACTTT.

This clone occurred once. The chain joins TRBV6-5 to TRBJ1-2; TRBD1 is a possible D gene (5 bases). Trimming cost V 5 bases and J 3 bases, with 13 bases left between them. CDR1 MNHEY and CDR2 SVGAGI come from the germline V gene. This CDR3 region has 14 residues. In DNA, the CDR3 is TGTGCCAGCAGTCACAAGGGGTGGGACTATGGCTACACCTTC. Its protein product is CASSHKGWDYGYTF.

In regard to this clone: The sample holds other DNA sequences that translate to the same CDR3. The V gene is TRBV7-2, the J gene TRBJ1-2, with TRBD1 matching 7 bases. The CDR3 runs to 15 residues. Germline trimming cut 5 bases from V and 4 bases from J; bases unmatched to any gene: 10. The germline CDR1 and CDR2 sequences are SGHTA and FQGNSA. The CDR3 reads CASSLTGQGGYGYTF. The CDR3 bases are TGTGCCAGCAGCCTAACCGGGCAGGGGGGCTATGGCTACACCTTC. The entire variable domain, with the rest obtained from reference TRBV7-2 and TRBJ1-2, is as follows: GAGVSQSPSNKVTEKGKDVELRCDPISGHTALYWYRQSLGQGLEFLIYFQGNSAPDKSGLPSDRFSAERTGGSVSTLTIQRTQQEDSAVYLCASSLTGQGGYGYTFGSGTRLTVV.

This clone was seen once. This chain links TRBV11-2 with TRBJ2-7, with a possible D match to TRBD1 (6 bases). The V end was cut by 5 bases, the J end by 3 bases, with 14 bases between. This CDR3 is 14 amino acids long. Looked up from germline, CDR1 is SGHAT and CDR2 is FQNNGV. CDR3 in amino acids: CASSRDRWGYEQYF. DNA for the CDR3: TGTGCCAGCAGCCGCGACAGGTGGGGCTACGAGCAGTACTTC.

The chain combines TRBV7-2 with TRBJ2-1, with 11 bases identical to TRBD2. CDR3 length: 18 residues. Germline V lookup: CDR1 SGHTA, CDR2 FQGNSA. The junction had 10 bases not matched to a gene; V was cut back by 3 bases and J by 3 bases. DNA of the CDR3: TGTGCCAGCAGCTTGCGGGGGGGACTAGCGGAAAACTACAATGAGCAGTTCTTC. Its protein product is CASSLRGGLAENYNEQFF.

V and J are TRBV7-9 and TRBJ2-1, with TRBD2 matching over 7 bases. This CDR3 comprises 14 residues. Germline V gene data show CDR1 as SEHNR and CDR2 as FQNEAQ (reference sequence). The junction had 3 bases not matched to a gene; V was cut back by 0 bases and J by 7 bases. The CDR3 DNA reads TGTGCCAGCAGCTTAGCGGGGGAGGGGAATGAGCAGTTCTTC. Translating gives CASSLAGEGNEQFF. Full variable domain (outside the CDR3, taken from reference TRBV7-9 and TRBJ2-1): DTGVSQNPRHKITKRGQNVTFRCDPISEHNRLYWYRQTLGQGPEFLTYFQNEAQLEKSRLLSDRFSAERPKGSFSTLEIQRTEQGDSAMYLCASSLAGEGNEQFFGPGTRLTVL.

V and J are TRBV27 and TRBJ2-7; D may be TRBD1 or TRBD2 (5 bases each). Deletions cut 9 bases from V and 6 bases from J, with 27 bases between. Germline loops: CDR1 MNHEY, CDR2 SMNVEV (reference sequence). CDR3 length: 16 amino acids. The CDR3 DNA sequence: TGTGCCAGTGTAAAAAGTCCGGGGACCGGGGTTTTCGAGCAGTACTTC. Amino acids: CASVKSPGTGVFEQYF.

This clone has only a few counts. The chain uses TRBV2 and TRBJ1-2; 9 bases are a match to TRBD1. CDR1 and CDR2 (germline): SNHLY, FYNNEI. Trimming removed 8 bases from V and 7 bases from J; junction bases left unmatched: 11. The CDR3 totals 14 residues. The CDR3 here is CASSRDRVYGGYTF. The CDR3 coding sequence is TGTGCCAGCTCCAGGGACAGGGTTTATGGTGGCTACACCTTC. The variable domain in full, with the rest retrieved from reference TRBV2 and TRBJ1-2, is EPEVTQTPSHQVTQMGQEVILRCVPISNHLYFYWYRQILGQKVEFLVSFYNNEISEKSEIFDDQFSVERPDGSNFTLKIRSTKLEDSAMYFCASSRDRVYGGYTFGSGTRLTVV.

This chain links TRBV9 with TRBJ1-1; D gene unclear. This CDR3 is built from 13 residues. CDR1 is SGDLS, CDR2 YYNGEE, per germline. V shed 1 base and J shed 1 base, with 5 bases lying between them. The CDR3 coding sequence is TGTGCCAGCAGCGTAACTTCGAACACTGAAGCTTTCTTT. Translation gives CASSVTSNTEAFF.

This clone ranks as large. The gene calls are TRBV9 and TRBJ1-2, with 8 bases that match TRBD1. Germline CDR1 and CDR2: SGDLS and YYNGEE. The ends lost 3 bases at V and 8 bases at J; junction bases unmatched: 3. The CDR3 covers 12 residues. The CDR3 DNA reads TGTGCCAGCAGCGCGACAGGGGTAGGCTACACCTTC. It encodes CASSATGVGYTF.

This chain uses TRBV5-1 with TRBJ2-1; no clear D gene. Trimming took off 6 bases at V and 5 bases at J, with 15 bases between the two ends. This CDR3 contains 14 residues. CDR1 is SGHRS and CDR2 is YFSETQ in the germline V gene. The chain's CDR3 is CASTKIPTDNEQFF. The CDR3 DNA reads TGCGCCAGCACCAAGATCCCGACCGACAATGAGCAGTTCTTC.